These 27 T cell receptor beta chains originate from one sample sequenced in a study of T cell responses to AZD1222 COVID-19 vaccine. Data came from immunoSEQ multiplex PCR; TCRdb stores just in-frame clones and leaves some out. The sample has around 140,000 clones; just under 95% are singletons. The input for sequencing was peripheral blood, taken on day 0 of AZD1222 vaccination. Receptor source: an adult in good health.

The chain recombines TRBV7-9 with TRBJ2-7; 9 nucleotides agree with TRBD2. The V and J ends lost 5 bases and 6 bases, in that order; junction bases with no gene match: 14. This CDR3 region has 16 residues. Germline values: CDR1 SEHNR, CDR2 FQNEAQ (reference sequence). CDR3 region: CASSELAGMTLGEQYF. The DNA for the CDR3 is TGTGCCAGCAGCGAGCTAGCGGGGATGACTCTAGGCGAGCAGTACTTC.

This clone was detected once. The chain joins TRBV16 to TRBJ1-1; tentative D call: TRBD1 (6 bases). Germline CDR1 and CDR2: KGHSY and FQNENV. Trimming took 0 bases from V and 4 from J, leaving 12 bases between them. This CDR3 comprises 15 residues. DNA of the CDR3: TGTGCCAGCAGCCAATCAGGGGGAGGGTCCACTGAAGCTTTCTTT. This encodes CASSQSGGGSTEAFF.

The chain carries TRBV24-1 and TRBJ2-1; D ambiguous. There are 16 residues in the CDR3. Germline CDR1 is KGHDR and CDR2 is SFDVKD. Trimming pared 3 bases from V and 0 bases from J, leaving 11 bases between. CDR3 region: CATSDPLDRSYNEQFF. The CDR3 coding sequence is TGTGCCACCAGTGATCCGCTAGACCGCTCCTACAATGAGCAGTTCTTC.

The V call is TRBV2, the J call TRBJ1-2; no definite D call. The CDR3 contains 12 residues. Looked up from germline, CDR1 is SNHLY and CDR2 is FYNNEI. The V end was cut by 8 bases, the J end by 2 bases, with 9 bases between. The CDR3 coding sequence is TGTGCCAGCCGCTTTACAAACTATGGCTACACCTTC. As protein: CASRFTNYGYTF. Drawing the rest from reference TRBV2 and TRBJ1-2, the complete variable domain is EPEVTQTPSHQVTQMGQEVILRCVPISNHLYFYWYRQILGQKVEFLVSFYNNEISEKSEIFDDQFSVERPDGSNFTLKIRSTKLEDSAMYFCASRFTNYGYTFGSGTRLTVV.

This clone appeared once. The J gene is TRBJ1-1, the V gene TRBV7-6; 9 bases align to TRBD1. The CDR3 contains 16 residues. Per the germline V gene, CDR1 is SGHVS and CDR2 is FNYEAQ. V shed 5 bases and J 4 bases; nucleotides not matched to a gene: 11. CDR3 residues: CASSDGQGTAPTEAFF. The CDR3 nucleotides read TGTGCCAGCAGCGACGGACAGGGGACGGCGCCCACTGAAGCTTTCTTT.

The chain uses TRBV27 and TRBJ2-7; 10 bases agree with TRBD1. Germline CDR1 and CDR2: MNHEY and SMNVEV (reference sequence). Trimming took 6 bases from V and 0 from J; bases not matched to a gene: 5. The CDR3 is 15 residues long. The CDR3 nucleotides are TGTGCCAGCAGCCCCGGGACAGGGGCCTCCTACGAGCAGTACTTC. Translating it yields CASSPGTGASYEQYF.

The J gene is TRBJ2-3, the V gene TRBV24-1; TRBD1 matches 9 bases. V shed 3 bases, J shed 8 bases, and the junction held 11 bases outside the gene matches. The length of the CDR3 is 16 residues. The germline CDR1 and CDR2 sequences are KGHDR and SFDVKD. In DNA, the CDR3 is TGTGCCACCAGTGATCTCCGGACAGGGGATTTTGGTACGCAGTATTTT. This codes for CATSDLRTGDFGTQYF.

The chain joins TRBV3-1 (or the pseudogene TRBV3-2) to TRBJ2-1, with no clear D. Trimming took off 0 bases at V and 8 bases at J, with 11 bases between the two ends. Germline CDR1 and CDR2: LGHDT and YNNKEL (reference sequence). The CDR3 extends over 14 amino acids. CDR3 amino acids: CASSQDEVRDEQFF. The CDR3 coding sequence is TGTGCCAGCAGCCAAGACGAAGTACGGGATGAGCAGTTCTTC.

This clone was seen a handful of times. The chain is built from TRBV6-4 and TRBJ2-3; 12 bases map to TRBD2. The germline V gene has CDR1 MRHNA and CDR2 SNTAGT. The CDR3 spans 15 residues. Trimming at V came to 8 bases and at J to 3 bases, leaving 6 bases not matched to a gene. The CDR3 DNA follows: TGTGCCAGCCAGAGACTAGCGGGAGCGACAGATACGCAGTATTTT. Its translation: CASQRLAGATDTQYF.

This chain links TRBV19 with TRBJ1-1; D is perhaps TRBD1 (6 bases). The CDR3 sequence is 15 residues long. Germline CDR1 and CDR2: LNHDA and SQIVND (reference sequence). Trimming cost V 8 bases and J 0 bases, with 16 bases left between them. Here the CDR3 DNA reads TGTGCCAGTCGCCAAGGGGGATCGGTGAACACTGAAGCTTTCTTT. Translated, it gives CASRQGGSVNTEAFF.

The rearrangement uses TRBV28 and TRBJ1-1; D is possibly TRBD1 (5 bases). Trimming left V 6 bases short and J 4 bases short, with 15 bases between. There are 14 residues in the CDR3. Germline V gene sequence: CDR1 MDHEN, CDR2 SYDVKM. The CDR3, as DNA: TGTGCCAGCAGCGCTGACAGTCTAAGCACTGAAGCTTTCTTT. Translating it yields CASSADSLSTEAFF.

The chain carries TRBV28 and TRBJ2-4; possibly TRBD1 for D (6 bases). CDR1 is MDHEN and CDR2 is SYDVKM in the germline V gene. V was pared by 6 bases and J by 0 bases, with 12 bases between. The CDR3 spans 15 residues. This chain's CDR3 is CASSTGQLAKNIQYF. CDR3 in DNA: TGTGCCAGCAGCACCGGACAGTTAGCCAAAAACATTCAGTACTTC.

V is TRBV7-2 and J is TRBJ2-1, with D possibly matching TRBD2 (7 bases). The CDR3 runs to 16 residues. Germline V lookup: CDR1 SGHTA, CDR2 FQGNSA. V lost 0 bases and J lost 0, with 9 bases in between. In DNA form, the CDR3 reads TGTGCCAGCAGCTTAGCGGGAGGGGGCTCCTACAATGAGCAGTTCTTC. It codes for CASSLAGGGSYNEQFF.

The rearrangement uses TRBV28 and TRBJ2-1, with TRBD2 matching over 9 bases. This CDR3 has 15 residues. V shed 7 bases, J shed 6 bases, and the junction held 10 bases outside the gene matches. Germline CDR1 MDHEN, CDR2 SYDVKM. CDR3 sequence reads: CASTKGPAGGNEQFF. The DNA for the CDR3 is TGTGCCAGCACCAAGGGTCCAGCGGGAGGCAATGAGCAGTTCTTC.

The chain links TRBV5-4 to TRBJ2-3, with 10 bases aligning to TRBD2. The CDR3 totals 18 residues. Losses at the gene ends were 3 bases for V and 0 bases for J; bases not matched to a gene: 10. Germline assignment: CDR1 SGHNT and CDR2 YYREEE (reference sequence). CDR3 in DNA: TGTGCCAGCAGCTGGCTAGCGGGGGACGAAGGGAGCACAGATACGCAGTATTTT. Protein: CASSWLAGDEGSTDTQYF.

V gene TRBV3-1 (or the pseudogene TRBV3-2) combines with J gene TRBJ1-5; D remains unclear. Germline V gene data show CDR1 as LGHDT and CDR2 as YNNKEL (reference sequence). The CDR3 loop spans 15 amino acids. V was pared by 1 base and J by 0 bases, with 7 bases between. The CDR3: CASSQGGYSNQPQHF. CDR3 DNA: TGTGCCAGCAGCCAAGGGGGTTATAGCAATCAGCCCCAGCATTTT.

This chain uses TRBV7-9 with TRBJ2-4, with a weak D call TRBD2 (5 bases). The ends were cut back, 7 bases at V and 1 base at J, with 41 bases in the middle. The CDR3 length is 24 residues. Per germline, CDR1 SEHNR and CDR2 FQNEAQ (reference sequence). The CDR3 sequence: CASTTARAVPDPTNSPGAKNIQYF. CDR3 bases: TGTGCCAGCACCACAGCCAGAGCGGTCCCCGACCCAACTAATTCACCCGGTGCCAAAAACATTCAGTACTTC.

V and J are TRBV6-6 and TRBJ2-2; 8 nucleotides match TRBD1. V was pared by 7 bases and J by 1 base, with 8 bases of the junction left unmatched. The CDR3 length is 16 residues. The germline V gene has CDR1 MNHNY and CDR2 SVGAGI (reference sequence). For the CDR3, the DNA is TGTGCCAGCACCAATGCTGGACAGGGGAACACCGGGGAGCTGTTTTTT. Translated: CASTNAGQGNTGELFF.

This clone was observed a few times. The J gene is TRBJ2-7, the V gene TRBV5-1; D remains unclear. This CDR3 is 16 amino acids long. The germline V gene has CDR1 SGHRS and CDR2 YFSETQ. Trimming shortened V by 0 bases and J by 6 bases, and 19 bases separated the two germline ends. CDR3 in DNA: TGCGCCAGCAGCTTGGGAGTGAAGCCCGCCGGCGTCGAGCAGTACTTC. It translates to CASSLGVKPAGVEQYF.

This sequence joins TRBV28 and TRBJ1-3; the D is unclear. This CDR3 has 16 amino acids. The V end was cut by 6 bases, the J end by 0 bases, with 15 bases between. The germline gives CDR1 MDHEN, CDR2 SYDVKM. The CDR3 here is CASSIRLLTSGNTIYF. CDR3 bases: TGTGCCAGCAGCATAAGGTTGCTTACCTCTGGAAACACCATATATTTT.

The V and J genes are TRBV7-2 and TRBJ1-5, with TRBD1 matching 8 bases. V lost 3 bases to trimming and J lost 4 bases; unmatched junction nucleotides: 8. The CDR3 covers 16 residues. Germline loops: CDR1 SGHTA, CDR2 FQGNSA. CDR3 nucleotides: TGTGCCAGCAGCTTGATGGGACAGGCAGAAAATCAGCCCCAGCATTTT. Its translation: CASSLMGQAENQPQHF.

This chain joins TRBV7-9 and TRBJ2-1; TRBD2 matches 9 bases. Trimming at V came to 10 bases and at J to 7 bases, leaving 11 bases not matched to a gene. The CDR3 is made up of 14 amino acids. Germline assignment: CDR1 SEHNR and CDR2 FQNEAQ (reference sequence). As DNA, the CDR3 is TGTGCCACCATCCTAGCGGGATCTGGGAATGAGCAGTTCTTC. Its translation is CATILAGSGNEQFF.

This clone was observed once. The chain recombines TRBV5-1 with TRBJ2-1, with 7 bases aligning to TRBD1. Germline CDR1 and CDR2: SGHRS and YFSETQ. The J segment lost 3 bases and the V segment lost 2 bases, leaving 5 bases of the junction unmatched. The CDR3 loop spans 15 amino acids. CDR3 sequence (DNA): TGCGCCAGCAGCTTAGGGACAGAGAGCTACAATGAGCAGTTCTTC. This translates into CASSLGTESYNEQFF.

The gene calls are TRBV4-1 and TRBJ1-2; 7 bases map to TRBD1. CDR3 length equals 16 residues. J gave up 0 bases and V 1 base, and 5 bases lay outside the gene matches. Germline-derived CDR1 and CDR2 are MGHRA and YSYEKL. For the CDR3, the DNA is TGCGCCAGCAGCCAAGGGCCGGGACAGTCTAACTATGGCTACACCTTC. Protein sequence: CASSQGPGQSNYGYTF.

The gene calls are TRBV4-1 and TRBJ1-5; D uncertain. CDR1 MGHRA and CDR2 YSYEKL come from the germline V gene. This CDR3 has 13 amino acids. Between the trimmed V and J ends, which lost 0 bases and 5 bases, there was a span of 5 bases. The CDR3 loop reads CASSQDSYQPQHF. CDR3 bases: TGCGCCAGCAGCCAAGATAGTTATCAGCCCCAGCATTTT.

This clone was seen a few times. The J gene is TRBJ2-6, the V gene TRBV27; D is unclear. Deletions cut 6 bases from V and 0 bases from J, with 6 bases between. Germline CDR1 MNHEY, CDR2 SMNVEV (reference sequence). There are 14 residues in the CDR3. CDR3 sequence (DNA): TGTGCCAGCAGGCTCAGCTCTGGGGCCAACGTCCTGACTTTC. Protein product: CASRLSSGANVLTF.

The V call is TRBV27, the J call TRBJ2-3, with D perhaps matching TRBD2 (5 bases). Germline lookup yields CDR1 MNHEY and CDR2 SMNVEV (reference sequence). V lost 7 bases to trimming and J lost 0 bases, with 11 bases between them. The CDR3 totals 14 residues. The CDR3 DNA sequence: TGTGCCAGCAAGGAGGCGGTTAGCACAGATACGCAGTATTTT. This translates into CASKEAVSTDTQYF.